One and the same sample provided the 25 T cell receptor beta chains below, sequenced in a study of T cell responses to AZD1222 COVID-19 vaccine. TCRdb's table, derived via immunoSEQ multiplex PCR, lists solely in-frame clones and lacks some. The table shows about 190,000 clones, with roughly 90% occurring only once. The sequencing here drew on peripheral blood, taken on day 0 of AZD1222 vaccination. The receptors originated from an adult in good health.

V usage is TRBV28 and J usage is TRBJ2-7, with 7 bases lining up with TRBD1. With 6 bases clipped from V and 1 base from J, the junction kept 6 bases outside the gene matches. Germline-derived CDR1 and CDR2 are MDHEN and SYDVKM. The CDR3 extends over 14 amino acids. CDR3 sequence reads: CASSPPGQSYEQYF. CDR3 coding DNA: TGTGCCAGCAGCCCCCCGGGACAGTCCTACGAGCAGTACTTC.

The J gene is TRBJ1-5, the V gene TRBV5-3; TRBD1 is a possible D gene (5 bases). TRBV5-3 is an ORF, with its function uncertain. The V and J ends lost 0 bases and 7 bases respectively, with 14 bases between them. This CDR3 has 15 amino acids. The CDR3 DNA is TGTGCCAGAAGCTTGGTCGGACAAAAGGCCCAGCCCCAGCATTTT. It codes for CARSLVGQKAQPQHF.

This clone has only one observation. The chain has TRBV6-5 and TRBJ2-1, with TRBD2 identical over 11 bases. Trimming removed 5 bases from V and 5 bases from J; junction bases left unmatched: 2. Germline V gene lookup returns CDR1 MNHEY and CDR2 SVGAGI. This CDR3 has 14 amino acids. The CDR3 coding sequence is TGTGCCAGCAGTACTAGCGGGAGTCACAATGAGCAGTTCTTC. This sequence encodes CASSTSGSHNEQFF.

The genes are TRBV9 and TRBJ1-2; a weak D match, TRBD1 (6 bases). This CDR3 is 16 amino acids long. CDR1 is SGDLS and CDR2 is YYNGEE in the germline V gene. With 4 bases removed from V and 3 bases from J, the gap between germline ends came to 19 bases. The CDR3 DNA is TGTGCCAGCAGCCCACGACGCGAACAGGGTGACTATGGCTACACCTTC. This encodes CASSPRREQGDYGYTF. The variable domain in full, completed from reference TRBV9 and TRBJ1-2, reads DSGVTQTPKHLITATGQRVTLRCSPRSGDLSVYWYQQSLDQGLQFLIQYYNGEERAKGNILERFSAQQFPDLHSELNLSSLELGDSALYFCASSPRREQGDYGYTFGSGTRLTVV.

This chain joins TRBV28 and TRBJ1-2; D ambiguous. There are 12 residues in the CDR3. CDR1 and CDR2 from the germline V gene are MDHEN and SYDVKM. V lost 6 bases and J lost 7, with 12 bases in between. CDR3 sequence reads: CASSVSIFGYTF. CDR3 bases: TGTGCCAGCAGCGTCAGTATCTTTGGCTACACCTTC.

Worth noting for this clone: The same CDR3 also results from other DNA sequences found in this sample. This rearrangement joins TRBV9 to TRBJ1-5, with D unclear. The germline CDR1 and CDR2 sequences are SGDLS and YYNGEE. CDR3 length equals 13 residues. Trimming left V 0 bases short and J 7 bases short, with 8 bases between. In DNA, the CDR3 is TGTGCCAGCAGCGTAGAGGGCGGACAGCCCCAGCATTTT. Translating it yields CASSVEGGQPQHF.

V gene TRBV5-4 combines with J gene TRBJ1-1; no reliable D call. Germline V gene sequence: CDR1 SGHNT, CDR2 YYREEE (reference sequence). V lost 0 bases and J 1 base, leaving 10 bases between the germline ends. The CDR3 runs to 15 residues. The CDR3 loop reads CASSLEARRNTEAFF. DNA for the CDR3: TGTGCCAGCAGCTTGGAGGCCAGACGGAACACTGAAGCTTTCTTT.

V is TRBV7-2 and J is TRBJ2-1, with D hard to call. The V end lost 5 bases, the J end lost 1 base, and 9 bases lay between the germline ends. The CDR3 length is 14 residues. The germline gives CDR1 SGHTA, CDR2 FQGNSA. For the CDR3, the DNA is TGTGCCAGCAGCCCTGCAGATTCCTACAATGAGCAGTTCTTC. It codes for CASSPADSYNEQFF.

As to this clone: Relative to the germline gene, one junction end is altered; a read error may explain this. This chain connects TRBV3-1 (or the pseudogene TRBV3-2) to TRBJ1-2; 12 nucleotides align to TRBD1. The CDR3 is made up of 12 amino acids. Germline V CDR1 and CDR2: LGHDT, YNNKEL (reference sequence). The DNA for the CDR3 is TGTGCCAGCAGCTCCGGGACAGGGGGCCTTTTGTTC. Its protein product is CASSSGTGGLLF.

The V and J genes are TRBV19 and TRBJ1-1, with D hard to call. Deletions cut 4 bases from V and 6 bases from J, with 15 bases between. The CDR3 is 14 amino acids. The germline CDR1 and CDR2 sequences are LNHDA and SQIVND (reference sequence). Here the CDR3 DNA reads TGTGCCAGTAGTAACCCACCGGAGCAACCTGAAGCTTTCTTT. Encoded protein: CASSNPPEQPEAFF.

V gene TRBV5-1 combines with J gene TRBJ1-2; weak D call: TRBD1 (6 bases). Germline CDR1 and CDR2: SGHRS and YFSETQ. CDR3 length: 14 residues. The germline V and J ends were trimmed by 4 bases and 4 bases, with 14 bases remaining between them. CDR3 region: CASSHGTGRYGYTF. CDR3 nucleotide sequence: TGCGCCAGCAGCCATGGCACAGGGCGCTATGGCTACACCTTC.

This sequence joins TRBV19 and TRBJ2-1, with 8 bases aligning to TRBD1. Germline V lookup: CDR1 LNHDA, CDR2 SQIVND (reference sequence). This CDR3 spans 17 amino acids. With 3 bases clipped from V and 4 bases from J, the junction kept 11 bases outside the gene matches. The CDR3 spells CASSIETGVFQYNEQFF. In nucleotides, the CDR3 is TGTGCCAGTAGTATTGAGACAGGGGTATTTCAATACAATGAGCAGTTCTTC.

The chain's CDR3 is CASSLSGVGRGAYEQYF. In nucleotides, the CDR3 is TGTGCCAGCAGCTTGTCGGGCGTGGGACGTGGGGCCTACGAGCAGTACTTC. V gene TRBV7-9 combines with J gene TRBJ2-7; perhaps D is TRBD1 or TRBD2 (5 bases each). The CDR3 has 17 amino acids. The germline V gene has CDR1 SEHNR and CDR2 FQNEAQ (reference sequence). Trimming removed 3 bases from V and 2 bases from J, with 20 bases in between.

The chain links TRBV2 to TRBJ2-5, with 7 bases aligning to TRBD1. CDR1 SNHLY and CDR2 FYNNEI come from the germline V gene. The CDR3 is made up of 14 amino acids. V shed 7 bases and J 3 bases; nucleotides not matched to a gene: 8. The CDR3 sequence: CASKTGTAEETQYF. Written as DNA, the CDR3 is TGTGCCAGCAAAACCGGGACAGCCGAAGAGACCCAGTACTTC.

The gene calls are TRBV28 and TRBJ1-4, with D possibly TRBD1 on 6 matching bases. Trimming shortened V by 1 base and J by 5 bases, and 14 bases separated the two germline ends. CDR1 is MDHEN, CDR2 SYDVKM, per germline. CDR3 length: 16 amino acids. The CDR3 DNA follows: TGTGCCAGCAGTTTATCCCAAACAGGGCCAAATGAAAAACTGTTTTTT. Residues: CASSLSQTGPNEKLFF. The full variable domain, rest sourced from reference TRBV28 and TRBJ1-4, is DVKVTQSSRYLVKRTGEKVFLECVQDMDHENMFWYRQDPGLGLRLIYFSYDVKMKEKGDIPEGYSVSREKKERFSLILESASTNQTSMYLCASSLSQTGPNEKLFFGSGTQLSVL.

This sequence joins TRBV5-1 and TRBJ2-7; D assignment may be TRBD1 or TRBD2 (5 bases each). V was shortened by 3 bases and J by 3 bases, with 19 bases between the two germline ends. This CDR3 contains 16 residues. The germline gives CDR1 SGHRS, CDR2 YFSETQ. The CDR3 loop is CASSSSTGTNVYEQYF. The CDR3 region has the DNA TGCGCCAGCAGCTCTTCGACCGGGACCAACGTCTACGAGCAGTACTTC.

The chain joins TRBV27 to TRBJ2-7; 10 bases align to TRBD2. The CDR3 has 16 amino acids. Germline V gene lookup returns CDR1 MNHEY and CDR2 SMNVEV (reference sequence). V was clipped by 5 bases and J by 4 bases; unmatched bases: 11. Here the CDR3 DNA reads TGTGCCAGCAGTCCCCCGGGTAGCGGGAGGATTTACGAGCAGTACTTC. It is translated as CASSPPGSGRIYEQYF.

The chain combines TRBV7-9 with TRBJ1-4; D possibly corresponds to TRBD1 (6 bases). The CDR3 runs to 17 residues. Trimming pared 4 bases from V and 5 bases from J, leaving 20 bases between. Per the germline V gene, CDR1 is SEHNR and CDR2 is FQNEAQ (reference sequence). Here the CDR3 DNA reads TGTGCCAGCAGCTCCCTTTCTAGGTCTGGACAGAATGAAAAACTGTTTTTT. Its translation is CASSSLSRSGQNEKLFF.

The V and J genes are TRBV27 and TRBJ2-1; unclear D gene. The CDR3 spans 14 residues. Between the trimmed V and J ends, which lost 6 bases and 9 bases, there was a span of 18 bases. Germline V lookup: CDR1 MNHEY, CDR2 SMNVEV (reference sequence). CDR3 sequence: CASSLNALAIEQFF. The DNA for the CDR3 is TGTGCCAGCAGCCTCAACGCCTTGGCTATTGAGCAGTTCTTC.

V gene TRBV14 combines with J gene TRBJ1-2; D possibly corresponds to TRBD1 (6 bases). Trimming cost V 4 bases and J 5 bases, with 17 bases left between them. CDR3 length: 15 residues. Germline values: CDR1 SGHDN, CDR2 FVKESK. The DNA for the CDR3 is TGTGCCAGCAGCCGGGACTCGCAGGGGTATTATGGCTACACCTTC. Amino acids: CASSRDSQGYYGYTF.

The chain combines TRBV28 with TRBJ2-3; 15 positions agree with TRBD2. The CDR3 runs to 17 residues. V lost 3 bases to trimming and J lost 4 bases; unmatched junction nucleotides: 5. From germline, CDR1 is MDHEN and CDR2 SYDVKM. The CDR3 DNA reads as TGTGCCAGCAGTTTCCCCGGGACTAGCGGGGGGTCAGATACGCAGTATTTT. It codes for CASSFPGTSGGSDTQYF.

CDR3 DNA: TGCGCCAGCAGCTTGGCTTCTGGAGGGGTTCACATTCAGTACTTC. Encoded protein: CASSLASGGVHIQYF. The rearrangement links TRBV5-1 to TRBJ2-4; tentative D call: TRBD2 (6 bases). Germline CDR1 is SGHRS and CDR2 is YFSETQ. CDR3 length: 15 residues. V lost 0 bases and J lost 8, with 15 bases in between.

This clone was found a few times. This sequence joins TRBV18 and TRBJ1-5; 7 bases are a match to TRBD1. Germline assignment: CDR1 KGHSH and CDR2 LQKENI. This CDR3 comprises 15 residues. With V trimmed by 2 bases and J by 10 bases, 11 bases remained unmatched. In DNA, the CDR3 is TGTGCCAGCTCACCAAACAGGGGCTCCGAGTTACCCCAGCATTTT. Translation: CASSPNRGSELPQHF.

V usage is TRBV6-5 and J usage is TRBJ1-4; possibly TRBD1 for D (6 bases). The CDR3 runs 15 residues. V was pared by 8 bases and J by 0 bases, with 13 bases between. From germline, CDR1 is MNHEY and CDR2 SVGAGI. CDR3 in DNA: TGTGCCAGCGAGGGGGAAGGTGCAACTAATGAAAAACTGTTTTTT. Amino acid sequence: CASEGEGATNEKLFF.

The rearrangement uses TRBV7-2 and TRBJ1-3; D call uncertain. CDR1 is SGHTA, CDR2 FQGNSA, per germline. The ends were cut back, 5 bases at V and 0 bases at J, with 14 bases in the middle. The CDR3 covers 16 residues. The DNA of the CDR3 is TGTGCCAGCAGCCCGGCCCTTCTGAGCTCTGGAAACACCATATATTTT. Its translation: CASSPALLSSGNTIYF.